These 14 T cell receptor beta chains came from one sample sequenced in a study of T cell repertoires in cytomegalovirus infection. TCRdb called the reads again in MiXCR, with one record for every CDR3 protein. The repertoire consists of about 310,000 distinct CDR3 sequences, with about a sixth occurring once and the leading ten covering 12%. Sequencing was performed on PBMCs. The receptors derive from a human donor in good health (CMV status not recorded). Some clones in this sample may be carry-over from other donors' samples.

The gene calls are TRBV29-1 and TRBJ1-1; D gene uncertain. Germline V CDR1 and CDR2: SQVTM, ANQGSEA. The V end lost 6 bases, the J end lost 0 bases, and 11 bases lay between the germline ends. The CDR3 loop spans 13 amino acids. The CDR3 loop is CSVPTYMNTEAFF. DNA of the CDR3: TGCAGCGTCCCGACTTATATGAACACTGAAGCTTTCTTT.

This chain connects TRBV6-6 to TRBJ1-3; TRBD1 aligns across 7 bases. CDR1 MNHNY and CDR2 SVGAGI come from the germline V gene (reference sequence). This CDR3 is 18 amino acids long. J lost 2 bases, V lost 6 bases, and 16 bases had no gene match. CDR3 coding DNA: TGTGCCAGCAGGGCTACCCCAGGGGGTACGGCGGCTGGAAACACCATATATTTT. This encodes CASRATPGGTAAGNTIYF.

The chain has TRBV11-2 and TRBJ1-6, with 9 nucleotides matching TRBD1. J lost 14 bases, V lost 5 bases, and 4 bases had no gene match. Germline lookup yields CDR1 SGHAT and CDR2 FQNNGV. The CDR3 is 12 amino acids. The CDR3 DNA reads as TGTGCCAGCAGCGTCGACAGGGGGGCCCTCCACTTT. Translated, it gives CASSVDRGALHF.

This clonotype appeared a single time. This chain joins TRBV28 and TRBJ2-7, with 9 bases aligning to TRBD1. With 10 bases clipped from V and 4 bases from J, the junction kept 5 bases outside the gene matches. Per germline, CDR1 MDHEN and CDR2 SYDVKM. The CDR3 is made up of 12 amino acids. CDR3 nucleotide sequence: TGTGCCACCGGGACAGGGTTTTACGAGCAGTACTTC. Its protein is CATGTGFYEQYF.

This clonotype has a handful of counts. This chain connects TRBV12-3 or TRBV12-4 to TRBJ2-7, with TRBD2 identical over 10 bases. V shed 7 bases and J 2 bases; nucleotides not matched to a gene: 5. The CDR3 loop spans 14 amino acids. This chain's CDR3 is CASTLSGGTYEQYF. CDR3 bases: TGTGCCAGCACCCTTAGCGGGGGGACCTACGAGCAGTACTTC.

This clonotype came up many times. The chain employs TRBV7-9 and TRBJ2-6; D might be TRBD2 (5 bases). Trimming left V 5 bases short and J 0 bases short, with 17 bases between. Germline V gives CDR1 SEHNR, CDR2 FQNEAQ (reference sequence). CDR3 size: 18 residues. The CDR3 is CASSPGIYAYSGANVLTF. CDR3 coding DNA: TGTGCCAGCAGCCCGGGGATATACGCCTACTCTGGGGCCAACGTCCTGACTTTC.

This clonotype was seen ten or more times. The rearrangement links TRBV12-3 or TRBV12-4 to TRBJ1-2; 10 bases match TRBD1. The CDR3 is made up of 14 amino acids. V was pared by 3 bases and J by 7 bases, with 5 bases of the junction left unmatched. The CDR3 loop is CASSFGQGVFGYTF. The CDR3 DNA reads TGTGCCAGCAGTTTCGGACAGGGGGTCTTTGGCTACACCTTC.

This clonotype occurred a few times. The chain uses TRBV11-2 and TRBJ1-5, with 10 nucleotides matching TRBD1. Germline V gene sequence: CDR1 SGHAT, CDR2 FQNNGV. CDR3 length: 15 amino acids. The junction had 3 bases not matched to a gene; V was cut back by 3 bases and J by 4 bases. CDR3 sequence (DNA): TGTGCCAGCAGCTTGGGGACAGGGGTAAATCAGCCCCAGCATTTT. This sequence encodes CASSLGTGVNQPQHF. The full variable domain, rest sourced from reference TRBV11-2 and TRBJ1-5, is EAGVAQSPRYKIIEKRQSVAFWCNPISGHATLYWYQQILGQGPKLLIQFQNNGVVDDSQLPKDRFSAERLKGVDSTLKIQPAKLEDSAVYLCASSLGTGVNQPQHFGDGTRLSIL.

This clonotype was counted a few times. V is TRBV20-1 and J is TRBJ1-1; no clear D gene. The CDR3 has 16 residues. Trimming removed 1 base from V and 4 bases from J, with 19 bases in between. Germline values: CDR1 DFQATT, CDR2 SNEGSKA (reference sequence). In nucleotides, the CDR3 is TGCAGTGCTAGAGTAGTTAGAGGGTCAGGAGGCACTGAAGCTTTCTTT. Residues: CSARVVRGSGGTEAFF.

This chain uses TRBV19 with TRBJ1-6; a possible D gene is TRBD1 (5 bases). The CDR3 covers 19 residues. Germline V gene sequence: CDR1 LNHDA, CDR2 SQIVND (reference sequence). Trimming removed 3 bases at V and 10 bases at J, with 28 bases between. This CDR3 reads CASSIFSLGGWNGRSPLHF. Here the CDR3 DNA reads TGTGCCAGTAGTATTTTTTCACTCGGGGGATGGAACGGTCGATCACCCCTCCACTTT.

In this sample, this clonotype turned up many times. V and J are TRBV7-2 and TRBJ1-2, with 8 bases matching TRBD1. The trim removed 6 bases at V and 4 bases at J, leaving 7 bases unmatched. Germline V gene data show CDR1 as SGHTA and CDR2 as FQGNSA. The CDR3 sequence is 14 residues long. CDR3: CASSRGQGGYGYTF. CDR3 coding DNA: TGTGCCAGCAGTCGCGGACAGGGAGGCTATGGCTACACCTTC.

This sequence joins TRBV6-5 and TRBJ2-3; 10 nucleotides align to TRBD2. Germline V gene data show CDR1 as MNHEY and CDR2 as SVGAGI. CDR3 length equals 19 residues. V trimming: 0 bases; J trimming: 5 bases; junction bases outside the gene matches: 14. The CDR3 region has the DNA TGTGCCAGCAGTTACTCGTACCCTAGCGGGGGCCGTTCGGGAGATACGCAGTATTTT. Its translation is CASSYSYPSGGRSGDTQYF.

The table lists this clonotype with a few counts. The CDR3 protein is CASSLASTGGYTF. The CDR3 DNA sequence: TGTGCCAGCAGCTTAGCTTCTACGGGTGGCTACACCTTC. The chain couples TRBV7-9 to TRBJ1-2; D call uncertain. Trimming removed 0 bases from V and 7 bases from J, with 9 bases in between. Germline loops: CDR1 SEHNR, CDR2 FQNEAQ (reference sequence). The CDR3 is 13 residues long.

This clonotype was seen more than once but under ten times. V usage is TRBV20-1 and J usage is TRBJ2-3; 9 bases line up with TRBD2. CDR1 is DFQATT and CDR2 is SNEGSKA in the germline V gene (reference sequence). This CDR3 comprises 15 residues. The V gene end was trimmed by 6 bases and the J gene end by 1 base; junction bases not matched to a gene: 8. The CDR3 DNA reads as TGCAGTGCCGCCCTATCTAGCGGGGGCACAGATACGCAGTATTTT. It yields the protein CSAALSSGGTDTQYF.